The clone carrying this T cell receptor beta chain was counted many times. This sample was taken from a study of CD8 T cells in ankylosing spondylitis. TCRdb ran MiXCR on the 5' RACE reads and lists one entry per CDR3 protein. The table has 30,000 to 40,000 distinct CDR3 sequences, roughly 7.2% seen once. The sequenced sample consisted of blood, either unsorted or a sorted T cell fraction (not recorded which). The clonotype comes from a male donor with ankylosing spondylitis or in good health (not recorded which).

As DNA, the CDR3 is TGTGCCAGCAGCCAAACCGGGAACTCACCCCTCCACTTT. Translated: CASSQTGNSPLHF. The chain combines TRBV3-1 with TRBJ1-6; D is unclear. This CDR3 comprises 13 residues. V lost 2 bases and J 10 bases, leaving 9 bases between the germline ends. Germline lookup yields CDR1 LGHDT and CDR2 YNNKEL (reference sequence).